What follows are 11 T cell receptor beta chains derived from one specimen sequenced in a study of blood T cell repertoires in COVID-19. Data came from immunoSEQ multiplex PCR; TCRdb stores just in-frame clones and leaves some out. The sample lists tens of thousands of clones, roughly 80% occurring once. Specimen: peripheral blood. These receptors came from a woman aged 55-70 years with acute or convalescent COVID-19.

J is TRBJ2-1 and V is TRBV28; D is perhaps TRBD2 (5 bases). Trimming removed 6 bases from V and 0 bases from J, with 9 bases in between. CDR1 and CDR2 from the germline V gene are MDHEN and SYDVKM. The CDR3 extends over 14 amino acids. CDR3 nucleotides: TGTGCCAGCAGGGAGGCCAGCTCCTACAATGAGCAGTTCTTC. It translates to CASREASSYNEQFF.

The chain links TRBV7-8 to TRBJ1-5; D uncertain. Germline CDR1 is SGHVS and CDR2 is FQNEAQ. The V and J ends lost 5 bases and 0 bases respectively, with 14 bases between them. The CDR3 totals 16 residues. The CDR3 DNA reads TGTGCCAGCAGCCTAAACAACCGATATAGCAATCAGCCCCAGCATTTT. Translating it yields CASSLNNRYSNQPQHF.

This clone was seen a handful of times. The chain couples TRBV5-6 to TRBJ1-1; D is perhaps TRBD1 (5 bases). CDR3 size: 15 residues. Per germline, CDR1 SGHDT and CDR2 YYEEEE. The V end was cut by 0 bases, the J end by 4 bases, with 13 bases between. CDR3 region: CASSLGWGFSTEAFF. In nucleotides, the CDR3 is TGTGCCAGCAGCTTGGGGTGGGGCTTTAGCACTGAAGCTTTCTTT.

The V and J genes are TRBV7-2 and TRBJ1-6, with 8 nucleotides matching TRBD1. This CDR3 is built from 16 residues. Germline V gene sequence: CDR1 SGHTA, CDR2 FQGNSA. The J segment lost 5 bases and the V segment lost 7 bases, leaving 10 bases of the junction unmatched. The CDR3 nucleotides read TGTGCCAGCACGATCGCAGGGGGCGCGAATAATTCACCCCTCCACTTT. Residues: CASTIAGGANNSPLHF. Combining the CDR3 with reference TRBV7-2 and TRBJ1-6 gives the whole variable domain GAGVSQSPSNKVTEKGKDVELRCDPISGHTALYWYRQSLGQGLEFLIYFQGNSAPDKSGLPSDRFSAERTGGSVSTLTIQRTQQEDSAVYLCASTIAGGANNSPLHFGNGTRLTVT.

This chain uses TRBV5-6 with TRBJ2-1, with 12 bases matching TRBD1. CDR1 and CDR2 from the germline V gene are SGHDT and YYEEEE. This CDR3 region has 17 residues. Germline trimming cut 4 bases from V and 3 bases from J; bases unmatched to any gene: 8. CDR3 sequence: CASSELGQGAYYNEQFF. Written as DNA, the CDR3 is TGTGCCAGCAGCGAATTGGGACAGGGGGCGTACTACAATGAGCAGTTCTTC.

The chain employs TRBV10-3 and TRBJ1-1, with D unclear. The CDR3 contains 11 residues. The germline V gene encodes CDR1 ENHRY and CDR2 SYGVKD. The V end was cut by 11 bases, the J end by 0 bases, with 7 bases between. The CDR3 protein is CAAGVNTEAFF. The DNA of the CDR3 is TGTGCCGCCGGGGTGAACACTGAAGCTTTCTTT.

The CDR3 protein is CASSIPRQGGNSPLHF. CDR3 nucleotide sequence: TGTGCCAGCAGTATTCCTCGACAGGGCGGGAATTCACCCCTCCACTTT. The chain joins TRBV6-2 or TRBV6-3 to TRBJ1-6, with 7 nucleotides matching TRBD1. Germline V gene data show CDR1 as MNHEY and CDR2 as SVGEGT. This CDR3 contains 16 residues. Trimming removed 5 bases from V and 7 bases from J; junction bases left unmatched: 11.

The rearrangement uses TRBV4-1 and TRBJ1-2; TRBD1 might be the D (6 bases). V lost 3 bases, J lost 4 bases, and 15 bases lay in between. This CDR3 is built from 15 residues. Germline V gene sequence: CDR1 MGHRA, CDR2 YSYEKL. The CDR3 nucleotides are TGCGCCAGCAGCCATGATCACAGGGCTCCCTATGGCTACACCTTC. This translates into CASSHDHRAPYGYTF.

This chain joins TRBV6-2 or TRBV6-3 and TRBJ1-5; D possibly corresponds to TRBD1 (5 bases). There are 15 residues in the CDR3. The V gene lost 0 bases and the J gene lost 2 bases, with 8 bases spanning the gap. CDR1 is MNHEY, CDR2 SVGEGT, per germline. CDR3 loop: CASSYSKGGNQPQHF. CDR3 nucleotide sequence: TGTGCCAGCAGTTACTCGAAAGGGGGCAATCAGCCCCAGCATTTT.

V is TRBV10-2 and J is TRBJ2-7, with D perhaps matching TRBD1 (5 bases). Germline V gene data show CDR1 as WSHSY and CDR2 as SAAADI. V lost 6 bases to trimming and J lost 5 bases, with 14 bases between them. The CDR3 contains 13 residues. CDR3 DNA sequence: TGCGCCAGCAGCGCCAGACAGACCAACGAGCAGTACGTC. This translates into CASSARQTNEQYV.

The chain joins TRBV5-1 to TRBJ2-3, with a tentative D call TRBD2 (6 bases). Trimming left V 4 bases short and J 5 bases short, with 11 bases between. Germline assignment: CDR1 SGHRS and CDR2 YFSETQ. The CDR3 length is 13 residues. The CDR3 is CASSDSGGDTQYF. The CDR3, as DNA: TGCGCCAGCAGCGATAGCGGTGGAGATACGCAGTATTTT.